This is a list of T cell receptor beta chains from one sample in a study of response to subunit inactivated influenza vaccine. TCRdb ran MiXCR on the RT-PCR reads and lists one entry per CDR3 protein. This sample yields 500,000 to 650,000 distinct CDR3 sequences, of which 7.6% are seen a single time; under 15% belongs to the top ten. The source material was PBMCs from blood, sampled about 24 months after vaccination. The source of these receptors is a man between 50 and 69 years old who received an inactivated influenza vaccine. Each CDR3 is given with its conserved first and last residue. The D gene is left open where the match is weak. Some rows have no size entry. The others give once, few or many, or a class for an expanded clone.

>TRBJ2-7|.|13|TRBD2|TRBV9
TGTGCCAGCAATCTAGCGGGAGGGCACGAGCAGTACTTC
CASNLAGGHEQYF
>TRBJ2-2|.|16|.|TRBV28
TGTGCCAGCAACCCGGCGGGGGCTTGGGGCACCGGGGAGCTGTTTTTT
CASNPAGAWGTGELFF
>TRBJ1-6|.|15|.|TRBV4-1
TGCGCCAGCAGCCAAGAAGCAGGGGAGAATTCACCCCTCCACTTT
CASSQEAGENSPLHF
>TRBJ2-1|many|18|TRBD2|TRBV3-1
TGTGCCAGCAGCCATTTTTTGGCGGGGGGGCGCTCCTACAATGAGCAGTTCTTC
CASSHFLAGGRSYNEQFF
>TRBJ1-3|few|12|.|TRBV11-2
TGTGCCAGCAGCTCCCTCGACGCCACCATATATTTT
CASSSLDATIYF
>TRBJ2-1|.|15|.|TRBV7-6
TGTGCCAGCAGCGACCCCCGTGTTCGGGGCAATGAGCAGTTCTTC
CASSDPRVRGNEQFF
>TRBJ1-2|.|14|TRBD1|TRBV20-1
TGCAGTGCTAATCAGGGACAGGGCCCATGGGGCTACACCTTC
CSANQGQGPWGYTF
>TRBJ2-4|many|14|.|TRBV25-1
TGTGCCAGCAGTGAATCTGGGGCCTCAAACATTCAGTACTTC
CASSESGASNIQYF
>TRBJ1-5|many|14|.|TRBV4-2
TGTGCCAGCAGCCCCCGGGACACTAATCAGCCCCAGCATTTT
CASSPRDTNQPQHF
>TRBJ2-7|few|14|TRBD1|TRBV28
TGTGCCAGCAGTTCCCCCGGGACAGGCGGCGAGCAGTACTTC
CASSSPGTGGEQYF
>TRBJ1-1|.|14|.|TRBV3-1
TGTGCCAGCAGCCAATCGGGAGGGGTGACTGAAGCTTTCTTT
CASSQSGGVTEAFF
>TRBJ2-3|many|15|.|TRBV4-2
TGTGCCAGCAGCCAAGTCGCGCTACAGGGAGATACGCAGTATTTT
CASSQVALQGDTQYF
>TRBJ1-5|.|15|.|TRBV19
TGTGCCAGTAGTTTCCGTGGGGAGAGCAATCAGCCCCAGCATTTT
CASSFRGESNQPQHF
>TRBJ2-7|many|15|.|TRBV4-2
TGTGCCAGCAGCCAACGAGGGGAGGTCGGCTACGAGCAGTACTTC
CASSQRGEVGYEQYF
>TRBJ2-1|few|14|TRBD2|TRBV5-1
TGCGCCAGCAGCCCCGGACTAGCGGGGGGGCTGCAGTTCTTC
CASSPGLAGGLQFF
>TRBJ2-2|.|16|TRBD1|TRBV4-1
TGCGCCAGCAGCCAAGTGGGACAGGGGAGAAGCGGGGAGCTGTTTTTT
CASSQVGQGRSGELFF
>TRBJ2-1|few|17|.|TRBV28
TGTGCCAGCAGGTACATCAGGGGCGACATTTCCTACAATGAGCAGTTCTTC
CASRYIRGDISYNEQFF
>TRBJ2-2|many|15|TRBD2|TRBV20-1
TGCAGTGCTAGACTCCGACTAGCGGTCACCGGGGAGCTGTTTTTT
CSARLRLAVTGELFF
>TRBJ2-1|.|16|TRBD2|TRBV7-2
TGTGCCAGCAGCTCCCGGGCCGGGAGGGGGAACAATGAGCAGTTCTTC
CASSSRAGRGNNEQFF
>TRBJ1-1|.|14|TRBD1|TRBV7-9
TGTGCCAGCAGCTTCCAGGGGGCGAACACTGAAGCTTTCTTT
CASSFQGANTEAFF
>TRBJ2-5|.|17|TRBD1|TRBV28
TGTGCCAGCAGACCCCTCGGGACAGGTCGGTTGGTGGAGACCCAGTACTTC
CASRPLGTGRLVETQYF
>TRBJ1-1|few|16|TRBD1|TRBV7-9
TGTGCCAGCAGCCAATTACAGTGGGACAGGGGTACTGAAGCTTTCTTT
CASSQLQWDRGTEAFF
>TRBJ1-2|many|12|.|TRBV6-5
TGTGCCAGCAGAGACAGTCTGTATGGCTACACCTTC
CASRDSLYGYTF
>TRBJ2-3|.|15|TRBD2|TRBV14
TGTGCCAGCAGGAAGCGGGACGGTCACACAGATACGCAGTATTTT
CASRKRDGHTDTQYF
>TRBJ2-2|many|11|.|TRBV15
TGTGCCACCAGCAGAGTTGGGGAGCTGTTTTTT
CATSRVGELFF
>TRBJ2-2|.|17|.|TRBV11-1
TGTGCCAGCAGCTCCATTGGGGGGGCGACGAACACCGGGGAGCTGTTTTTT
CASSSIGGATNTGELFF
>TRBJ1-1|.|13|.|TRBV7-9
TGTGCCAGCAGCTCGGGCCTCAGGCATGAAGCTTTCTTT
CASSSGLRHEAFF